This T cell receptor beta chain was retrieved from a study of PD-L1 blockade in urothelial cancer (dated by TCRdb to the late 2010s). About the investigation overall: All patients started therapy around 2014 and received atezolizumab 1,200 mg intravenously every 3 weeks. Progression-free survival longer than 6 months counted as durable clinical benefit, and TCR features were additionally tested against both progression-free and overall survival. Blood samples were analyzed at two time points: 3 weeks after treatment start (second dose) and 6 weeks after treatment start. Pretreatment blood TCR-seq was available for about 28 patients, at least one posttreatment blood collection was obtained for some 25 patients, and tumor TCR-seq was available for some 25 patients. In the same patients, whole exome sequencing and RNA sequencing of pretreatment tumors were performed in addition to TCR sequencing. About 85% of the 29 patients were identified as males with urothelial cancer of bladder origin, and a prior smoking history was reported by 18 of 29 patients. Patients had an ECOG performance status of 0 or 1 and had received between 0 and 3 prior chemotherapy regimens. Blood samples gave median yields of about 150,000 T cells and approximately 80,000 unique TCRs, along with a median clonality of approximately 0.08. The study, an exploratory multi-omic analysis, examined somatic, immune and clinical correlates of response to PD-L1 blockade with atezolizumab in urothelial cancer. Some ten patients reached durable clinical benefit, while around 19 patients did not. Pretreatment tumor samples, along with matched peripheral blood collected serially before and after atezolizumab treatment, underwent TCR sequencing. General findings and caveats noted by the study authors: Because the sample size was small (n = 29) and many of the analyses were exploratory, the results are meant to be hypothesis-generating. Improved progression-free and overall survival was associated with having pretreatment peripheral blood TCR clonality below the median. Patients with durable benefit showed greater expansion of tumor-associated TCR clones in peripheral blood 3 weeks after starting treatment (n ≈ 21, p = 0.022).

This sample's time point label indicates: peripheral blood 6 weeks after treatment start. The cohort comprised fewer than 35 patients with locally advanced or metastatic urothelial carcinoma treated at Memorial Sloan Kettering on a trial protocol. Peripheral blood mononuclear cells were collected from each patient pretreatment and during treatment, giving between 1 and 8 total time points per patient. The Qiagen DNeasy Blood extraction kit was used to purify genomic DNA from total PBMCs and from tumor samples. PBMCs were collected pretreatment and during treatment, and were isolated and stored as previously described. Here V drops 10 bases and J drops 3 bases, and the junction holds 8 bases not matched to any gene. The CDR3 numbers 13 residues from cysteine through phenylalanine. The retained sequence is limited to the CDR3, 39 bases, with the frame set at the first base. The CDR1 and CDR2 encoded by the germline V gene are MNHNS and SASEGT.

Synthetic TCR analog templates were spiked into each PCR to estimate absolute template abundance from read counts. Using the immunoSEQ assay, TCRbeta CDR3 regions were amplified from genomic DNA with bias-controlled V and J gene primers. Rearranged TCRbeta segments were sequenced at approximately 20X coverage. Under the source paper's analysis protocol: Sequencing errors were corrected by clustering and CDR3s were annotated against IMGT to assign V, D and J genes. Downstream analyses used only productive TCRbeta rearrangements and left out out-of-frame or stop-codon sequences. To compute clonality, Shannon entropy was normalized by the log of the number of unique productive sequences and then subtracted from one. Fisher's exact test with Benjamini-Hochberg correction, using a cutoff of adjusted p below 0.01, was how clones that differed between time points or between blood and tumor were identified. TCRdb retrieved this table from immuneACCESS and kept in-frame rearrangements only. Not all clones are present; in checked studies, unresolved V genes account for under half, and no reason is known for the remainder. The V and J calls and clone size are taken from that table; D and trimming were inferred from the DNA. The table for this sample lists 100,000 to 150,000 clones; roughly 88% of them were counted only once. The top ten constitute 2.4% of the sample.

Comments on this clone: Its antigen specificity is not known. Base-call qualities are not available, and no considerably larger clone is one nucleotide away.

The sequencing used PBMCs, collected around atezolizumab (anti-PD-L1) treatment. Recombination linked TRBV6-1 to TRBJ1-1, and 7 junctional nucleotides match TRBD1. This TCR was recovered from a man in his fifties or sixties with urothelial cancer. The base sequence is TGTGCCATCCTGGGGACAGTCCACACTGAAGCTTTCTTT. It specifies CAILGTVHTEAFF.